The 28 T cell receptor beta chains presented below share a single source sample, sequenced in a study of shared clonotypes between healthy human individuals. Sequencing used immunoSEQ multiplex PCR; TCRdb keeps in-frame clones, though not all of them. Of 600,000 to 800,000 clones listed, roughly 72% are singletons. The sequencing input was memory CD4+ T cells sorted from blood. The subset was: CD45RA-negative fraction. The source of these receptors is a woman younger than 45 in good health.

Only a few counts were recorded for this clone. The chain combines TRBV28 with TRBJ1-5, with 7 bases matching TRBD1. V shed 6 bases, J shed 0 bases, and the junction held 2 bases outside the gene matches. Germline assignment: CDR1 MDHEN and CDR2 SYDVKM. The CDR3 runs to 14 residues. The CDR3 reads CASRDRFSNQPQHF. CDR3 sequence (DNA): TGTGCCAGCAGGGACAGGTTTAGCAATCAGCCCCAGCATTTT.

The CDR3 region has the DNA TGTGCCAGCAGTCTGCCCGAAACGCAGTATTTT. This sequence encodes CASSLPETQYF. V usage is TRBV5-4 and J usage is TRBJ2-3; D is ambiguous. V gave up 5 bases and J gave up 9 bases, with 10 bases separating them. Germline V gives CDR1 SGHNT, CDR2 YYREEE (reference sequence). The CDR3 spans 11 residues.

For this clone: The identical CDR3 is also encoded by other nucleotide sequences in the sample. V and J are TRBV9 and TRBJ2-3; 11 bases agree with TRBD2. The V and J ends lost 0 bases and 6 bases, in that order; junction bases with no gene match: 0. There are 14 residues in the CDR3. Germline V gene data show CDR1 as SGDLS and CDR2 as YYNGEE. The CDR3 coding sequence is TGTGCCAGCAGCGTAGCTAGCGGGGGGGATACGCAGTATTTT. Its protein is CASSVASGGDTQYF.

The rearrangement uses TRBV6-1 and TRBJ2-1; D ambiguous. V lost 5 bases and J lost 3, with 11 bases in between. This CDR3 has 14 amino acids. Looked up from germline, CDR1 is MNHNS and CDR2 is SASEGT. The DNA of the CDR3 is TGTGCCAGCAGTCACTACCACTACTACAATGAGCAGTTCTTC. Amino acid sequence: CASSHYHYYNEQFF.

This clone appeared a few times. The CDR3, as DNA: TGTGCCAGCAGCTTACGCCAGGGGGCAAACACCATATATTTT. Amino acids: CASSLRQGANTIYF. This sequence joins TRBV7-9 and TRBJ1-3; 8 bases line up with TRBD1. J was trimmed by 6 bases and V by 2 bases; bases with no gene match: 3. The CDR3 has 14 amino acids. The germline V gene encodes CDR1 SEHNR and CDR2 FQNEAQ (reference sequence).

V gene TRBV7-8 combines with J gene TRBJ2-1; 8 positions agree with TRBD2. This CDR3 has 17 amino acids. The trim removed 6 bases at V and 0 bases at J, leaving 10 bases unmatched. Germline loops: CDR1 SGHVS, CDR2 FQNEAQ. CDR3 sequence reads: CASRTSDGRDSYNEQFF. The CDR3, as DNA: TGTGCCAGCAGGACTAGCGACGGGAGAGACTCCTACAATGAGCAGTTCTTC.

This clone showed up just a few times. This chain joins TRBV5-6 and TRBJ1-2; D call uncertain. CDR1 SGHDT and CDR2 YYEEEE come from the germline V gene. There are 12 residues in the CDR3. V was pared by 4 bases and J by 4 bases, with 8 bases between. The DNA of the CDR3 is TGTGCCAGCAGCCCATCCGGCTATGGCTACACCTTC. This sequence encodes CASSPSGYGYTF.

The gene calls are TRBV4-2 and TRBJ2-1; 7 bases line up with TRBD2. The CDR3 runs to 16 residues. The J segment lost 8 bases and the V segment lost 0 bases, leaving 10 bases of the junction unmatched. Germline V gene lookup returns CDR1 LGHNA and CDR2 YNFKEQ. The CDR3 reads CASSQDPSSGIHEQFF. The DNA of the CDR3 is TGTGCCAGCAGCCAAGATCCCTCCAGCGGGATCCATGAGCAGTTCTTC.

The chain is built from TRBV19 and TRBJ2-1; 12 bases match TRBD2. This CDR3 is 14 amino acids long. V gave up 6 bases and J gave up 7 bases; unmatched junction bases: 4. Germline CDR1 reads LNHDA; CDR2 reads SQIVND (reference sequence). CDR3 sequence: CASRTSGRTNEQFF. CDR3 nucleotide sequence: TGTGCCAGTAGGACTAGCGGGAGAACGAATGAGCAGTTCTTC.

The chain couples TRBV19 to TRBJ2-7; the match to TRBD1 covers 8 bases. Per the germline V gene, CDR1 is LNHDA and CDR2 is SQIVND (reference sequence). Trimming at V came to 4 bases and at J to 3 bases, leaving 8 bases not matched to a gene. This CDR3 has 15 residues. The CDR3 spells CASSTDGQGLYEQYF. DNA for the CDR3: TGTGCCAGTAGTACAGACGGACAGGGCCTCTACGAGCAGTACTTC.

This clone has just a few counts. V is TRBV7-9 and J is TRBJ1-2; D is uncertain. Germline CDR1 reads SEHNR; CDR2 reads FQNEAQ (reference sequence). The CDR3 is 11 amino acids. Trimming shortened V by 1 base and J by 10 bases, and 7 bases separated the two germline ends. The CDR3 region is CASSLGESYTF. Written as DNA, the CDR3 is TGTGCCAGCAGCTTAGGGGAATCCTACACCTTC.

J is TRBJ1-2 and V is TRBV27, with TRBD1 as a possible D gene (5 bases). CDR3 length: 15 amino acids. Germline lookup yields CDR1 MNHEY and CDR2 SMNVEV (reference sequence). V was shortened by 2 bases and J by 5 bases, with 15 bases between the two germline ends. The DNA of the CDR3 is TGTGCCAGCAGTTTAGGGTCGGGGGGTAGATATGGCTACACCTTC. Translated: CASSLGSGGRYGYTF.

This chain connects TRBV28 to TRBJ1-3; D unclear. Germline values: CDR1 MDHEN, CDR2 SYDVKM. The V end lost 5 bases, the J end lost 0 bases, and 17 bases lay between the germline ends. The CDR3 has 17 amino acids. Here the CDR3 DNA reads TGTGCCAGCAGTCTCCACCGGGGTGGGTTCTCTGGAAACACCATATATTTT. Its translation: CASSLHRGGFSGNTIYF.

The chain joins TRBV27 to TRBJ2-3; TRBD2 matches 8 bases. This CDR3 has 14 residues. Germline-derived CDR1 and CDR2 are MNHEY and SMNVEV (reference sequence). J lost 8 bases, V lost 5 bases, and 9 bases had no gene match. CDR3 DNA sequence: TGTGCCAGCAGTCCCCTTGACCGGGAGGGTACGCAGTATTTT. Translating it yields CASSPLDREGTQYF.

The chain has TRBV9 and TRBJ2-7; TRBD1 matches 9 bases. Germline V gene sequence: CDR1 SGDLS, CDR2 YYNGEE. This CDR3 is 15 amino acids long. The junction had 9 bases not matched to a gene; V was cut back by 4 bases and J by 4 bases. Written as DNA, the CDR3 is TGTGCCAGCAGCCCACGCGGGACAGGGCGGTACGAGCAGTACTTC. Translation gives CASSPRGTGRYEQYF.

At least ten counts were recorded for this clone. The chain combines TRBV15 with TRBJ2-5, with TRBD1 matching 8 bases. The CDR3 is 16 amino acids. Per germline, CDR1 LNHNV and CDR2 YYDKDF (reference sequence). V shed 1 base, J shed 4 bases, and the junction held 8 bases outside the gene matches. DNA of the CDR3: TGTGCCACCAGCAGAGCCCGGCAGGGGGCCGTAGAGACCCAGTACTTC. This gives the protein CATSRARQGAVETQYF.

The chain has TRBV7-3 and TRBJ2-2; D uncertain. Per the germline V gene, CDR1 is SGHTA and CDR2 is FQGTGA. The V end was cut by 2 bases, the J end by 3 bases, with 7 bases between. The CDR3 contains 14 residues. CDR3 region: CASSLSPYTGELFF. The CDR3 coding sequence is TGTGCCAGCAGCTTATCCCCATACACCGGGGAGCTGTTTTTT.

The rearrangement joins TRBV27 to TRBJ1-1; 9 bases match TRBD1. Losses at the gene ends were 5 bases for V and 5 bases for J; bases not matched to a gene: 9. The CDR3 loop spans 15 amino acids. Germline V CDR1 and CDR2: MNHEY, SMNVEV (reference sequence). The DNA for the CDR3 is TGTGCCAGCAGTGGACAGGGGAAGGTGGGGACTGAAGCTTTCTTT. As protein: CASSGQGKVGTEAFF.

The CDR3 is CASRAGEPYEQYF. DNA of the CDR3: TGTGCCAGTAGGGCAGGGGAGCCCTACGAGCAGTACTTC. The rearrangement uses TRBV28 and TRBJ2-7, with a possible D match to TRBD1 (6 bases). The germline V and J ends were trimmed by 9 bases and 2 bases, with 14 bases remaining between them. The CDR3 covers 13 residues. Germline V gene lookup returns CDR1 MDHEN and CDR2 SYDVKM.

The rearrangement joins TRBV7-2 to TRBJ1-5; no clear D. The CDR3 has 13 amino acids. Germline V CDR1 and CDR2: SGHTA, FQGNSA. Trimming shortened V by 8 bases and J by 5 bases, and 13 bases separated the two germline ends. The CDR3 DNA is TGTGCCAGCGGCTCGCCGGGTTATCAGCCCCAGCATTTT. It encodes CASGSPGYQPQHF.

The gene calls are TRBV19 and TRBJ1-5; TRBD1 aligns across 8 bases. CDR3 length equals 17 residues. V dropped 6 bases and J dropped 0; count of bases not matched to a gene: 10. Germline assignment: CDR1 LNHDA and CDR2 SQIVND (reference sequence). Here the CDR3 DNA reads TGTGCCAGTAGAGGACAGGGTTTCGACAATAGCAATCAGCCCCAGCATTTT. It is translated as CASRGQGFDNSNQPQHF.

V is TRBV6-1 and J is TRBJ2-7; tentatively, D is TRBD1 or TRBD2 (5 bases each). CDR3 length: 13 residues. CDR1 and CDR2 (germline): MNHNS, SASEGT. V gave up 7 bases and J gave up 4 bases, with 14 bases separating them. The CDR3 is CASTEGPWYEQYF. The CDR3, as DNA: TGTGCCAGCACCGAGGGACCGTGGTACGAGCAGTACTTC.

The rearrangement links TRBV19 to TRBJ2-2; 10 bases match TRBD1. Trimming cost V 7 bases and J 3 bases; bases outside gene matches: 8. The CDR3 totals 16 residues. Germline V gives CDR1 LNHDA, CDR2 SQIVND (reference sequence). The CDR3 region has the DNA TGTGCCAGTACTTCCGGGACAGGGGACTACACCGGGGAGCTGTTTTTT. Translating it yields CASTSGTGDYTGELFF.

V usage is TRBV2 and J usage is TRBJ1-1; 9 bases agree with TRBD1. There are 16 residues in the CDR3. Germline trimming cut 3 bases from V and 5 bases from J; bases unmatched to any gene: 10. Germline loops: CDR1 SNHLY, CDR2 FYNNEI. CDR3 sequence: CASSDIGTGRWTEAFF. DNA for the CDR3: TGTGCCAGCAGTGATATCGGGACAGGGAGATGGACTGAAGCTTTCTTT.

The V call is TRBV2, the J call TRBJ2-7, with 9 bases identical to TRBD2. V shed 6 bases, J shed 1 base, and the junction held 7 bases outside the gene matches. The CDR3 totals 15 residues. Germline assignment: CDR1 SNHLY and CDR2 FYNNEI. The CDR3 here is CASSGSGRKSYEQYF. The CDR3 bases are TGTGCCAGCAGCGGGAGCGGGAGGAAATCCTACGAGCAGTACTTC.

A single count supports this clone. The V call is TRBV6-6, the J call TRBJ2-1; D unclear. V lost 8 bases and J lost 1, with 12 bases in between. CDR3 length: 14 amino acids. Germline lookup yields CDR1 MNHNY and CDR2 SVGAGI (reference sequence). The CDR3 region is CASQEMVSYNEQFF. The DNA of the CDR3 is TGTGCCAGCCAGGAGATGGTTTCCTACAATGAGCAGTTCTTC.

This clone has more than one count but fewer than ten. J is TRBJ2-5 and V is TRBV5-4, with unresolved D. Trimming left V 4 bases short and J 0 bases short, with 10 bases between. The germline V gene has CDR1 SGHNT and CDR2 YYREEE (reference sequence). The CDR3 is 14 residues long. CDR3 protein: CASSPGSYQETQYF. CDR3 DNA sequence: TGTGCCAGCAGCCCAGGATCCTACCAAGAGACCCAGTACTTC.

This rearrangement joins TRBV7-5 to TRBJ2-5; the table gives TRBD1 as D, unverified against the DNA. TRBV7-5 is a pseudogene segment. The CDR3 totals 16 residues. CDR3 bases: TGTGTCAGAAGCTTAGGACCGGGACAGGGTATGGAGACCCAGTACTTC. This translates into CVRSLGPGQGMETQYF.